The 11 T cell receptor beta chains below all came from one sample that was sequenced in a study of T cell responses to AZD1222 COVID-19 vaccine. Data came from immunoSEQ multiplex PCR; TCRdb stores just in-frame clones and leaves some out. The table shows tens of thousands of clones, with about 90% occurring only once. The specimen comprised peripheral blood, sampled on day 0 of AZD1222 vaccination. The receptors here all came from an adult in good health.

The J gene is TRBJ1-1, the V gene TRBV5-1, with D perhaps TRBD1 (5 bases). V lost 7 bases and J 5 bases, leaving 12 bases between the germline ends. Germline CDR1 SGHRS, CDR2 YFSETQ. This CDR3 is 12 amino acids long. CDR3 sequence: CASSREGTEAFF. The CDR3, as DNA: TGCGCCAGCTCCAGGGAGGGGACTGAAGCTTTCTTT.

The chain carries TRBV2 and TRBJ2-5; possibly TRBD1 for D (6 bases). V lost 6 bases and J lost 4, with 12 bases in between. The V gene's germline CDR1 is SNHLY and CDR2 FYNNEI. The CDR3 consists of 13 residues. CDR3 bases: TGTGCCAGCAGAAAGGGCAGGGGAGAGACCCAGTACTTC. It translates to CASRKGRGETQYF.

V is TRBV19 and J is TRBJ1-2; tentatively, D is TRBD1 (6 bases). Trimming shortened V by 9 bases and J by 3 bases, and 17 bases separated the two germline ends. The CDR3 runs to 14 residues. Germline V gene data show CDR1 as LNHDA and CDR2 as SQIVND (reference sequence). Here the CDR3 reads CASKTPGVYYGYTF. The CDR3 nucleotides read TGTGCCAGCAAGACCCCAGGGGTCTACTATGGCTACACCTTC.

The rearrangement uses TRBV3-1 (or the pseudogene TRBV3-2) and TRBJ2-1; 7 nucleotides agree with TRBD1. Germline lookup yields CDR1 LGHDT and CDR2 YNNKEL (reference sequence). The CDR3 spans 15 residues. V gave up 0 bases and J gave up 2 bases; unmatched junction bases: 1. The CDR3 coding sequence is TGTGCCAGCAGCCAAGAGAGGGGGCCCTACAATGAGCAGTTCTTC. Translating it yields CASSQERGPYNEQFF.

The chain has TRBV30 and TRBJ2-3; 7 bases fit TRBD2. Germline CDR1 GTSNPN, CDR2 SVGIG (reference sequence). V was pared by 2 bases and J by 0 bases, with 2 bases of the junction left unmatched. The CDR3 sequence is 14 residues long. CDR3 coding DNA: TGTGCCTGGAGTTGGGGGGGGAGCACAGATACGCAGTATTTT. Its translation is CAWSWGGSTDTQYF.

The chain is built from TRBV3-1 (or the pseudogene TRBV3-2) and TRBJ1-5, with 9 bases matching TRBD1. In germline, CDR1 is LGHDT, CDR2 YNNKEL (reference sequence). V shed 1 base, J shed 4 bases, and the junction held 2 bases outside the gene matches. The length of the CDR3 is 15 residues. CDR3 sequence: CASSQAGTGNQPQHF. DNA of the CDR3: TGTGCCAGCAGCCAAGCCGGGACAGGGAATCAGCCCCAGCATTTT.

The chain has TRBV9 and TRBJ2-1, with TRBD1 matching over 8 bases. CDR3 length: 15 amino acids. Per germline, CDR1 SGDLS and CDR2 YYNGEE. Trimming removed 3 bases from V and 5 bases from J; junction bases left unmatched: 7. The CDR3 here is CASSAWDRRDNEQFF. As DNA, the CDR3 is TGTGCCAGCAGCGCATGGGACAGGCGGGACAATGAGCAGTTCTTC.

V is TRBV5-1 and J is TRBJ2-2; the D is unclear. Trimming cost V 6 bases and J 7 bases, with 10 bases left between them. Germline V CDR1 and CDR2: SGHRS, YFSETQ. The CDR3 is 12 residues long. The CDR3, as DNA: TGCGCCAGCACCCACGAGGTCGGGGAGCTGTTTTTT. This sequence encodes CASTHEVGELFF.

CDR3 loop: CASSPGHRTGNTEAFF. In DNA form, the CDR3 reads TGTGCCAGCAGCCCTGGTCACCGGACAGGGAACACTGAAGCTTTCTTT. The chain employs TRBV5-4 and TRBJ1-1; 7 bases are shared with TRBD1. The CDR3 is 16 amino acids. J lost 1 base, V lost 4 bases, and 10 bases had no gene match. Germline CDR1 SGHNT, CDR2 YYREEE (reference sequence).

The CDR3: CASSEARTGDEQFF. CDR3 DNA: TGTGCCAGCAGTGAAGCGCGGACAGGGGATGAGCAGTTCTTC. The chain carries TRBV6-1 and TRBJ2-1, with 9 nucleotides matching TRBD1. This CDR3 spans 14 amino acids. Germline CDR1 reads MNHNS; CDR2 reads SASEGT. The junction had 2 bases not matched to a gene; V was cut back by 0 bases and J by 8 bases.

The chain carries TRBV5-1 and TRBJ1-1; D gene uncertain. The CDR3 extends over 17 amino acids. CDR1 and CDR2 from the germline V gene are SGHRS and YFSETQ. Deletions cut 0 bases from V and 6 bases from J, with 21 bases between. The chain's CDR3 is CASSLDPIAGLRAEAFF. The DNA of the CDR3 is TGCGCCAGCAGCTTGGACCCTATCGCCGGTTTGAGAGCTGAAGCTTTCTTT.